This T cell receptor beta chain was identified in a study of control samples from healthy donors and cancer patients. The protocol was immunoSEQ multiplex PCR, while the TCRdb copy is restricted to in-frame clones and leaves out a portion. The table lists around 140,000 clones, approximately 94% of them singletons. The sequenced sample consisted of blood. This clonotype originated in a man between 18 and 29 years old in good health.

The CDR3 is CASSQGEYQETQYF. CDR3 DNA: TGCGCCAGCAGCCAGGGGGAATACCAAGAGACCCAGTACTTC. This chain uses TRBV4-1 with TRBJ2-5, with D perhaps TRBD1 or TRBD2 (5 bases each). V gave up 3 bases and J gave up 0 bases, with 8 bases separating them. This CDR3 region has 14 residues. CDR1 is MGHRA and CDR2 is YSYEKL in the germline V gene.